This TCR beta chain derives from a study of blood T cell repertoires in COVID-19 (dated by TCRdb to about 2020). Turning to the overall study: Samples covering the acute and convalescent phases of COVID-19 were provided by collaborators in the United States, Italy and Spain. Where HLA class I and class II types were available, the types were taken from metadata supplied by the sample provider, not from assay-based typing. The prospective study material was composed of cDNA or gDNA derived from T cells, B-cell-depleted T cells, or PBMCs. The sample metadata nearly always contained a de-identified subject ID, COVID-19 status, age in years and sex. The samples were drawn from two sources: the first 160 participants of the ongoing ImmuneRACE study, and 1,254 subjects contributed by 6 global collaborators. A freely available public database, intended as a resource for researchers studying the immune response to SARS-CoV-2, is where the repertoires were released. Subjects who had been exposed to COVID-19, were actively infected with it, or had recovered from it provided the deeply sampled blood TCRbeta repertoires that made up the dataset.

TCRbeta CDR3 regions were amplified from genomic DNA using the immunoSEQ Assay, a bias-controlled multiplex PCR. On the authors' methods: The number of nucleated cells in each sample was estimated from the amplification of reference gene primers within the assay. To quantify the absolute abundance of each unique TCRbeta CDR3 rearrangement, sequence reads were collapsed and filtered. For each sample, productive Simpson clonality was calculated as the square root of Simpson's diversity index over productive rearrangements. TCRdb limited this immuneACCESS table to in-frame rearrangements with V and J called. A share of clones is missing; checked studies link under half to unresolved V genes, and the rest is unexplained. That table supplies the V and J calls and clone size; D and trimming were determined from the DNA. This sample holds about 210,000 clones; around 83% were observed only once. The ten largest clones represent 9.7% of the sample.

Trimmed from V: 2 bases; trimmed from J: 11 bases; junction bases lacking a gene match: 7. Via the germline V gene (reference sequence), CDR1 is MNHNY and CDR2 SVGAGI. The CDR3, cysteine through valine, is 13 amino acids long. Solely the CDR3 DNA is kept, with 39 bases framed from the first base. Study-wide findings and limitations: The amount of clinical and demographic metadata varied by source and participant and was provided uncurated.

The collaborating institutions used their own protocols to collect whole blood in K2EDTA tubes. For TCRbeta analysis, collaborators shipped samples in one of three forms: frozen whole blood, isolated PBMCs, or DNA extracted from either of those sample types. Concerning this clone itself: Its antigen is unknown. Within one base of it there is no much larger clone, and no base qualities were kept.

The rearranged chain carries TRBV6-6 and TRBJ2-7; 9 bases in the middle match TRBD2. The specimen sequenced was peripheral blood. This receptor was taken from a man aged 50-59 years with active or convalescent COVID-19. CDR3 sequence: CASSYEAGGLEYV. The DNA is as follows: TGTGCCAGCAGTTACGAAGCGGGGGGTTTGGAGTACGTC.